Listed below are T cell receptor beta chains from one sample, sequenced in a study of T cells after yellow fever vaccination. Via MiXCR, TCRdb re-called the 5' RACE reads, giving one row per CDR3 protein. This sample has 450,000 to 650,000 distinct CDR3 sequences, with less than 15% found just once. The source material was PBMCs, sampled on the day of the yellow fever booster vaccination. The receptor source for this set is a young man who received the YFV17D yellow fever vaccine. The conserved cysteine and the conserved F or W are not part of the CDR3 here. Expanded clones are given a class, and other clones once, few, many or no size at all.

CDR3: ASSLEREGPFEQY; size: few; V: TRBV7-2
CDR3: ASRKGTSGAGSSYNEQF; size: many; V: TRBV11-2
CDR3: AVGTAETQY; size: NA; V: TRBV6-2/TRBV6-3
CDR3: ASSQARAGGDTQY; size: NA; V: TRBV4-3
CDR3: ASRQGSLEQY; size: NA; V: TRBV2
CDR3: SALRTETQY; size: few; V: TRBV29-1
CDR3: ASSLSPTGPTDTQY; size: NA; V: TRBV7-9
CDR3: ASSLVSTTNEKLF; size: NA; V: TRBV5-1
CDR3: ASSLGGREDTGELF; size: few; V: TRBV21-1
CDR3: ASSSGQGANVLT; size: NA; V: TRBV5-6
CDR3: SVELYDEQY; size: NA; V: TRBV29-1